The TCR beta chain under discussion was sequenced for a study of T-cell memory formation after mild COVID-19. Turning to the study itself: Each donor largely had its own TCR clusters. Findings and limits, study-wide: Among CD4+ contracting clones, most were CM and EM, and CD8+ ones EMRA. A subset of responding clones appeared in pre-infection memory, suggesting cross-reactive memory joined.

Only a few counts were recorded for this clonotype. Antigen: not known. The TCR alpha and TCR beta cDNA libraries, bearing sample barcodes and UMIs, were generated by 5'RACE using constant-segment primers. TCRdb re-derived calls from the 5' RACE reads in MiXCR, one entry per CDR3 protein. Found here are under 450,000 distinct CDR3 sequences, 13% to 15% of them singletons; the top ten hold around 21%. Sample: PBMCs or a T cell subset sorted from them (not recorded which). The receptor's source is a man aged 18 to 29 who had mild COVID-19 (a few samples of this study predate the infection). Cell type and time point are not known.

The CDR3 reads CASSADGQNNQPQHF. The CDR3 DNA reads as TGTGCCAGTAGTGCCGATGGACAGAACAATCAGCCCCAGCATTTT. The chain uses TRBV19 and TRBJ1-5; D is possibly TRBD1 (6 bases). Per the germline V gene, CDR1 is LNHDA and CDR2 is SQIVND (reference sequence). CDR3 length equals 15 residues. V lost 5 bases, J lost 3 bases, and 14 bases lay in between.